Below are 17 T cell receptor beta chains sequenced from a single sample in a study of low-dose radiotherapy and immunotherapy resistance in tumors. With TRAV- and TRBV-specific primers, first-strand cDNA was made, covering the alpha and beta chains. The TCRs were subjected to amplification over roughly 18 PCR cycles employing a constant-region primer in conjunction with a V-primer adapter. TCRdb re-called the reads through MiXCR, storing one row per CDR3 protein. The sample records around 100,000 distinct CDR3 sequences, under 25% being singletons. Time point noted: after trial treatment. Treatment denoted: LDRT plus nivolumab, ipilimumab, low-dose cyclophosphamide and aspirin (RACIN trial). This sample comprised PBMCs, obtained after low-dose radiotherapy plus immunotherapy. The source is a male donor with prostate cancer.

In this sample, this clonotype turned up many times. J is TRBJ2-7 and V is TRBV18, with a possible D match to TRBD2 (6 bases). The CDR3 covers 16 residues. Trimming pared 3 bases from V and 6 bases from J, leaving 21 bases between. The germline V gene has CDR1 KGHSH and CDR2 LQKENI. CDR3 residues: CASSPLGGYLSGEQYF. CDR3 nucleotide sequence: TGTGCCAGCTCACCCCTTGGAGGGTACCTATCCGGCGAGCAGTACTTC.

This clonotype has a count of ten or more. The rearrangement joins TRBV2 to TRBJ2-1, with 10 bases matching TRBD2. Germline V gene sequence: CDR1 SNHLY, CDR2 FYNNEI. This CDR3 is 15 amino acids long. The V gene end was trimmed by 3 bases and the J gene end by 7 bases; junction bases not matched to a gene: 6. Here the CDR3 reads CASSELAGAYNEQFF. Here the CDR3 DNA reads TGTGCCAGCAGTGAGCTAGCGGGGGCTTATAATGAGCAGTTCTTC.

The gene calls are TRBV5-6 and TRBJ1-1, with 10 bases aligning to TRBD1. V trimming: 4 bases; J trimming: 1 base; junction bases outside the gene matches: 7. The CDR3 has 16 amino acids. CDR1 and CDR2 from the germline V gene are SGHDT and YYEEEE. The CDR3 sequence: CASSLDRGRGNTEAFF. CDR3 bases: TGTGCCAGCAGCCTCGACAGGGGGCGAGGGAACACTGAAGCTTTCTTT.

This clonotype was counted many times. The chain carries TRBV12-3 or TRBV12-4 and TRBJ2-7; 7 nucleotides match TRBD1. This CDR3 spans 13 amino acids. V lost 6 bases and J lost 5; bases outside the gene matches: 7. The CDR3 DNA reads as TGTGCCAGCAGCCCCATGACAGGGAACGAGCAGTACTTC. Its translation is CASSPMTGNEQYF.

This clonotype was seen many times. The chain employs TRBV6-2 or TRBV6-3 and TRBJ1-4, with D hard to call. Deletions cut 6 bases from V and 5 bases from J, with 13 bases between. The CDR3 contains 14 residues. CDR1 MNHEY and CDR2 SVGEGT come from the germline V gene. The DNA for the CDR3 is TGTGCCAGCAGCCCGGACGGAAGGAATGAAAAACTGTTTTTT. It yields the protein CASSPDGRNEKLFF.

The sample holds many counts of this clonotype. This rearrangement joins TRBV10-3 to TRBJ2-6, with TRBD2 matching 10 bases. The CDR3 is 17 residues long. CDR1 ENHRY and CDR2 SYGVKD come from the germline V gene. V lost 3 bases, J lost 0 bases, and 2 bases stayed unmatched. The CDR3 bases are TGTGCCATCAGTGATCTAGCGGGGGCCTCTGGGGCCAACGTCCTGACTTTC. Translating gives CAISDLAGASGANVLTF.

The table lists this clonotype with many counts. V and J are TRBV11-2 and TRBJ2-2; D is unresolved. The CDR3 has 13 residues. Trimming cost V 1 base and J 5 bases, with 5 bases left between them. Looked up from germline, CDR1 is SGHAT and CDR2 is FQNNGV. CDR3 DNA sequence: TGTGCCAGCAGCTTAGCAGGAACCGGGGAGCTGTTTTTT. It codes for CASSLAGTGELFF.

This clonotype was detected ten times or more. The chain links TRBV7-2 to TRBJ2-1; no firm D call. The CDR3 has 14 residues. Trimming removed 1 base at V and 4 bases at J, with 8 bases between. Germline CDR1 is SGHTA and CDR2 is FQGNSA. The CDR3: CASSLEDQYNEQFF. The CDR3 DNA follows: TGTGCCAGCAGCTTAGAGGACCAGTACAATGAGCAGTTCTTC.

This clonotype was detected ten times or more. The V call is TRBV20-1, the J call TRBJ2-1; D is ambiguous. Germline V gene data show CDR1 as DFQATT and CDR2 as SNEGSKA (reference sequence). This CDR3 contains 13 residues. The V end was cut by 4 bases, the J end by 0 bases, with 7 bases between. CDR3 sequence (DNA): TGCAGTGCTATCCAAAGCTCCTACAATGAGCAGTTCTTC. Translation gives CSAIQSSYNEQFF.

A few counts support this clonotype. The V call is TRBV20-1, the J call TRBJ2-2, with no clear D. Trimming cost V 6 bases and J 0 bases, with 11 bases left between them. The germline V gene has CDR1 DFQATT and CDR2 SNEGSKA (reference sequence). This CDR3 contains 14 residues. The CDR3 here is CSAPGLSNTGELFF. The CDR3 region has the DNA TGCAGTGCCCCCGGCCTTTCGAACACCGGGGAGCTGTTTTTT.

This clonotype was seen many times. The J gene is TRBJ1-1, the V gene TRBV6-5; D is uncertain. V was pared by 6 bases and J by 4 bases, with 18 bases between. Germline values: CDR1 MNHEY, CDR2 SVGAGI. This CDR3 contains 15 residues. DNA for the CDR3: TGTGCCAGCAGCCAGGACGGAAGAGTGGTCACTGAAGCTTTCTTT. It is translated as CASSQDGRVVTEAFF.

This clonotype was seen many times. V usage is TRBV10-3 and J usage is TRBJ2-3, with D hard to call. CDR1 ENHRY and CDR2 SYGVKD come from the germline V gene. This CDR3 spans 14 amino acids. Trimming pared 5 bases from V and 2 bases from J, leaving 11 bases between. The CDR3 is CAISRASATDTQYF. The DNA for the CDR3 is TGTGCCATCAGTCGTGCCTCGGCCACAGATACGCAGTATTTT.

This clonotype has ten or more counts. CDR3: CASSPGVEATREKLFF. In nucleotides, the CDR3 is TGTGCCAGCAGCCCGGGCGTGGAGGCGACGAGGGAAAAACTGTTTTTT. J is TRBJ1-4 and V is TRBV7-9; D is unclear. Deletions cut 5 bases from V and 8 bases from J, with 21 bases between. CDR3 length: 16 amino acids. Germline assignment: CDR1 SEHNR and CDR2 FQNEAQ (reference sequence).

This clonotype was picked up many times. The CDR3 nucleotides are TGTGCCAGCAGACTCACAGGGGATGAAAAACTGTTTTTT. Amino acid sequence: CASRLTGDEKLFF. V gene TRBV4-2 combines with J gene TRBJ1-4, with 7 bases matching TRBD1. Germline V gene sequence: CDR1 LGHNA, CDR2 YNFKEQ. This CDR3 has 13 residues. The V and J ends lost 6 bases and 6 bases, in that order; junction bases with no gene match: 4.

The sample holds many counts of this clonotype. The V call is TRBV6-6, the J call TRBJ2-3; D is possibly TRBD1 or TRBD2 (7 bases each). CDR3 size: 15 residues. Trimming cost V 8 bases and J 1 base, with 16 bases left between them. Germline assignment: CDR1 MNHNY and CDR2 SVGAGI (reference sequence). CDR3 DNA: TGTGCCAGCGTAGACCCAGGGGGGGGCACAGATACGCAGTATTTT. This gives the protein CASVDPGGGTDTQYF.

This clonotype came up many times. The chain has TRBV2 and TRBJ2-3; D is possibly TRBD1 or TRBD2 (5 bases each). The CDR3 consists of 15 residues. Germline values: CDR1 SNHLY, CDR2 FYNNEI. Trimming removed 8 bases from V and 1 base from J, with 16 bases in between. CDR3 nucleotide sequence: TGTGCCAGCGGGGCACTAGGGGTTCGCACAGATACGCAGTATTTT. As protein: CASGALGVRTDTQYF.

In this sample, this clonotype turned up many times. V gene TRBV19 combines with J gene TRBJ2-2; perhaps TRBD1 as D (6 bases). The CDR3 is 22 amino acids. Trimming removed 5 bases at V and 9 bases at J, with 40 bases between. CDR1 and CDR2 (germline): LNHDA, SQIVND (reference sequence). The CDR3 protein is CASSFHPNHDRQRRNWYRELFF. CDR3 sequence (DNA): TGTGCCAGTAGTTTTCACCCCAACCACGACAGGCAACGCCGAAACTGGTACCGGGAGCTGTTTTTT.